The clone carrying this TCR beta chain has only a few counts. As yet, its antigen is unknown. PCR was performed a second time for about 7 to 12 cycles using a sample-barcoded 5' primer and a J-beta primer mix. TCRdb re-analysed the 5' RACE reads in MiXCR, keeping a single row per CDR3 protein. Of about 1.7 million distinct CDR3 sequences in the sample, 28% are singletons; the top ten hold about 8%. Isolation of PBMCs gave at least 6 million cells per sample. This specimen comes from a study of blood T cells in healthy people across ages. Study background: Through template switching, about one barcoded beta molecule was captured per two T cells, as measured in model experiments.

Whole-study findings and limits: Greater diversity and more naive CD4+ cells were seen in long-lived donors than in aged donors.

Germline CDR1 is MGHRA and CDR2 is YSYEKL. Losses at the gene ends were 3 bases for V and 6 bases for J; bases not matched to a gene: 10. This CDR3 comprises 15 residues. The TCR was taken from a woman aged 25 to 39 in good health. The sequencing sample was made of blood. This chain joins TRBV4-1 and TRBJ1-1; 7 nucleotides align to TRBD1. The DNA of the CDR3 is TGCGCCAGCAGCCAGGCGGACAGGCCCAGCGCTGAAGCTTTCTTT. It encodes CASSQADRPSAEAFF.